The 28 T cell receptor beta chains below all came from one sample that was sequenced in a study of T cell responses to AZD1222 COVID-19 vaccine. Method: immunoSEQ multiplex PCR; TCRdb's copy keeps in-frame clones and lacks some. This sample has about 170,000 clones; more than 90% occur once, and the top ten carry roughly 1.5%. This material consisted of peripheral blood, taken on day 0 of AZD1222 vaccination. These receptors originate from an adult in good health.

The chain carries TRBV10-2 and TRBJ1-3; no clear D gene. V lost 7 bases to trimming and J lost 0 bases, with 13 bases between them. The CDR3 covers 15 residues. Germline V gene sequence: CDR1 WSHSY, CDR2 SAAADI. CDR3 sequence (DNA): TGCGCCAGCACTTCCACGACAAGCTCTGGAAACACCATATATTTT. This encodes CASTSTTSSGNTIYF.

The chain has TRBV7-9 and TRBJ2-7; D gene uncertain. The V end lost 4 bases, the J end lost 4 bases, and 5 bases lay between the germline ends. Germline V gives CDR1 SEHNR, CDR2 FQNEAQ (reference sequence). This CDR3 has 11 amino acids. Here the CDR3 DNA reads TGTGCCAGCAGCTCAAAGTACGAGCAGTACTTC. It translates to CASSSKYEQYF.

The chain employs TRBV12-3 or TRBV12-4 and TRBJ1-6; D possibly corresponds to TRBD1 (6 bases). Trimming shortened V by 4 bases and J by 7 bases, and 8 bases separated the two germline ends. There are 13 residues in the CDR3. DNA of the CDR3: TGTGCCAGCAGTTGGCAGGGGAATTCACCCCTCCACTTT. It codes for CASSWQGNSPLHF.

This clone was found once. The chain has TRBV7-8 and TRBJ1-1; D might be TRBD1 (6 bases). CDR3 size: 14 residues. Germline values: CDR1 SGHVS, CDR2 FQNEAQ. The ends were cut back, 2 bases at V and 4 bases at J, with 11 bases in the middle. Here the CDR3 DNA reads TGTGCCAGCAGCTTAAGCAGGGGTCGCACTGAAGCTTTCTTT. Encoded protein: CASSLSRGRTEAFF.

V usage is TRBV10-1 and J usage is TRBJ2-3, with TRBD2 identical over 7 bases. The CDR3 runs to 16 residues. Germline V gene lookup returns CDR1 WNHNN and CDR2 SYGVQD (reference sequence). J was trimmed by 3 bases and V by 0 bases; bases with no gene match: 6. The CDR3 reads CASSESPLRGTDTQYF. CDR3 in DNA: TGCGCCAGCAGTGAGTCACCCCTGCGGGGGACAGATACGCAGTATTTT.

The rearrangement links TRBV2 to TRBJ1-5, with 7 positions matching TRBD1. This CDR3 spans 16 amino acids. The germline gives CDR1 SNHLY, CDR2 FYNNEI. V lost 5 bases to trimming and J lost 1 base; unmatched junction nucleotides: 8. The CDR3 sequence is CASSTRQGNSNQPQHF. The CDR3 coding sequence is TGTGCCAGCAGTACACGACAGGGCAACAGCAATCAGCCCCAGCATTTT.

J is TRBJ1-2 and V is TRBV29-1, with TRBD1 matching over 10 bases. With 4 bases clipped from V and 8 bases from J, the junction kept 4 bases outside the gene matches. Per germline, CDR1 SQVTM and CDR2 ANQGSEA. This CDR3 has 12 amino acids. CDR3 DNA sequence: TGCAGCGTTGGGGGACAGGGGCGAGGCTACACCTTC. Its translation: CSVGGQGRGYTF.

The chain carries TRBV3-1 (or the pseudogene TRBV3-2) and TRBJ2-1; D is ambiguous. Germline-derived CDR1 and CDR2 are LGHDT and YNNKEL (reference sequence). The CDR3 contains 12 residues. Trimming took 3 bases from V and 9 from J, leaving 9 bases between them. The CDR3 is CASSHIRPEQFF. The DNA for the CDR3 is TGTGCCAGCAGCCATATTCGGCCTGAGCAGTTCTTC.

The genes are TRBV19 and TRBJ1-1; D is unclear. V lost 5 bases to trimming and J lost 1 base, with 11 bases between them. Germline-derived CDR1 and CDR2 are LNHDA and SQIVND (reference sequence). The CDR3 loop spans 14 amino acids. The CDR3 here is CASSYPDSNTEAFF. The CDR3 DNA follows: TGTGCCAGTAGTTACCCGGACTCGAACACTGAAGCTTTCTTT.

This chain connects TRBV19 to TRBJ1-2, with unresolved D. The CDR3 is made up of 15 amino acids. Germline CDR1 and CDR2: LNHDA and SQIVND (reference sequence). V lost 5 bases and J lost 5, with 18 bases in between. The CDR3 DNA reads as TGTGCCAGTAGTCTCTCTGCGGTCGCTCCTTATGGCTACACCTTC. Its protein product is CASSLSAVAPYGYTF. Filled out from reference TRBV19 and TRBJ1-2, the complete variable domain reads DGGITQSPKYLFRKEGQNVTLSCEQNLNHDAMYWYRQDPGQGLRLIYYSQIVNDFQKGDIAEGYSVSREKKESFPLTVTSAQKNPTAFYLCASSLSAVAPYGYTFGSGTRLTVV.

This clone was observed a single time. V is TRBV13 and J is TRBJ2-7; the D is unclear. The V gene's germline CDR1 is PRHDT and CDR2 FYEKMQ (reference sequence). This CDR3 has 14 residues. Trimming stripped 5 bases from V and 3 bases from J, with 14 bases between. CDR3: CASSLTPYSYEQYF. CDR3 bases: TGTGCCAGCAGCCTAACCCCATATAGCTACGAGCAGTACTTC.

With regard to this clone: The conserved closing phenylalanine or tryptophan is absent in this CDR3, likely reflecting a read error. The limits of the CDR3 on the DNA are not certain, so only TCRdb's listed CDR3 is given. The chain recombines TRBV20-1 with TRBJ1-4; TRBD1, the D gene given by the table, was not confirmed from the DNA. Per germline, CDR1 DFQATT and CDR2 SNEGSKA (reference sequence). The CDR3 contains 9 residues when both ends are counted. CDR3 in amino acids: CSARGQGGA.

This chain connects TRBV4-3 to TRBJ1-5, with no clear D. Per the germline V gene, CDR1 is LGHNA and CDR2 is YSLEER. The CDR3 sequence is 16 residues long. V lost 2 bases to trimming and J lost 7 bases, with 18 bases between them. CDR3 amino acids: CASSQSRMRVLQPQHF. In DNA form, the CDR3 reads TGCGCCAGCAGCCAAAGCCGGATGAGGGTGTTGCAGCCCCAGCATTTT.

The chain combines TRBV9 with TRBJ2-2; 10 nucleotides match TRBD1. In germline, CDR1 is SGDLS, CDR2 YYNGEE. The CDR3 totals 16 residues. The J segment lost 7 bases and the V segment lost 5 bases, leaving 11 bases of the junction unmatched. CDR3 DNA: TGTGCCAGCAGTACCCGGGACAGGGGCTCTTTCGGGGAGCTGTTTTTT. It encodes CASSTRDRGSFGELFF.

The V call is TRBV9, the J call TRBJ1-1; no firm D call. Trimming took 3 bases from V and 3 from J, leaving 9 bases between them. Germline-derived CDR1 and CDR2 are SGDLS and YYNGEE. The CDR3 consists of 13 residues. The CDR3 sequence is CASSERLHTEAFF. Here the CDR3 DNA reads TGTGCCAGCAGCGAGCGGCTACACACTGAAGCTTTCTTT.

The V and J genes are TRBV10-2 and TRBJ1-2; TRBD1 is a possible D gene (5 bases). Germline V gene sequence: CDR1 WSHSY, CDR2 SAAADI. The CDR3 spans 14 residues. The V gene lost 5 bases and the J gene lost 5 bases, with 15 bases spanning the gap. CDR3 residues: CASSHDSSGYGYTF. Here the CDR3 DNA reads TGCGCCAGCAGTCATGACAGCTCAGGGTATGGCTACACCTTC.

This chain links TRBV6-4 with TRBJ2-4, with D perhaps matching TRBD1 (6 bases). Trimming removed 7 bases from V and 0 bases from J, with 13 bases in between. Germline V CDR1 and CDR2: MRHNA, SNTAGT. The CDR3 is 15 amino acids. The CDR3, as DNA: TGTGCCAGCACCCTGACAGGAATAGCCAAAAACATTCAGTACTTC. Its translation is CASTLTGIAKNIQYF.

The gene calls are TRBV6-5 and TRBJ2-1, with TRBD1 matching 9 bases. The CDR3 loop spans 16 amino acids. The ends lost 1 base at V and 8 bases at J; junction bases unmatched: 9. The germline V gene encodes CDR1 MNHEY and CDR2 SVGAGI. The CDR3 bases are TGTGCCAGCAGTTACTTTAAGGGACAGGGTTTTCATGAGCAGTTCTTC. Translating gives CASSYFKGQGFHEQFF.

The rearrangement links TRBV27 to TRBJ2-1; D remains ambiguous. Germline V gene lookup returns CDR1 MNHEY and CDR2 SMNVEV (reference sequence). V was shortened by 3 bases and J by 8 bases, with 8 bases between the two germline ends. The CDR3 spans 12 residues. The CDR3 nucleotides are TGTGCCAGCAGTTTGAGTACTGATGAGCAGTTCTTC. Its protein is CASSLSTDEQFF.

The V and J genes are TRBV6-6 and TRBJ1-1; D gene ambiguous. Germline V gene lookup returns CDR1 MNHNY and CDR2 SVGAGI (reference sequence). Trimming pared 7 bases from V and 6 bases from J, leaving 12 bases between. The CDR3 is 12 residues long. The CDR3: CASKREVAEAFF. The CDR3 DNA is TGTGCCAGCAAAAGAGAGGTCGCTGAAGCTTTCTTT.

J is TRBJ1-2 and V is TRBV30, with D unclear. The CDR3 extends over 13 amino acids. Germline values: CDR1 GTSNPN, CDR2 SVGIG (reference sequence). Trimming removed 0 bases from V and 3 bases from J, with 8 bases in between. For the CDR3, the DNA is TGTGCCTGGAGTGTACAGAACCACTATGGCTACACCTTC. Encoded protein: CAWSVQNHYGYTF.

The chain is built from TRBV7-9 and TRBJ1-2; 8 positions agree with TRBD1. Trimming took 5 bases from V and 5 from J; bases not matched to a gene: 10. There are 15 residues in the CDR3. Germline CDR1 and CDR2: SEHNR and FQNEAQ (reference sequence). The CDR3 is CASSRVGQGGYGYTF. CDR3 sequence (DNA): TGTGCCAGCAGCAGGGTCGGACAGGGAGGTTATGGCTACACCTTC.

V and J are TRBV30 and TRBJ1-2; a weak D match, TRBD1 (5 bases). CDR1 GTSNPN and CDR2 SVGIG come from the germline V gene (reference sequence). The CDR3 is made up of 14 amino acids. Trimming took off 3 bases at V and 11 bases at J, with 22 bases between the two ends. The CDR3 nucleotides are TGTGCCTGGAGGGATTTAAGACAGACGGGAAAATACACCTTC. Translated, it gives CAWRDLRQTGKYTF.

V gene TRBV7-2 combines with J gene TRBJ1-2, with D maybe TRBD1 (5 bases). Trimming took off 1 base at V and 5 bases at J, with 17 bases between the two ends. Germline CDR1 SGHTA, CDR2 FQGNSA. This CDR3 has 16 residues. The CDR3 region is CASSLDKGRAKYGYTF. The CDR3 DNA reads as TGTGCCAGCAGCTTAGACAAGGGCAGGGCCAAATATGGCTACACCTTC. Complete variable domain (other parts from reference TRBV7-2 and TRBJ1-2): GAGVSQSPSNKVTEKGKDVELRCDPISGHTALYWYRQSLGQGLEFLIYFQGNSAPDKSGLPSDRFSAERTGGSVSTLTIQRTQQEDSAVYLCASSLDKGRAKYGYTFGSGTRLTVV.

This chain connects TRBV27 to TRBJ2-2; no reliable D call. CDR1 is MNHEY and CDR2 is SMNVEV in the germline V gene (reference sequence). The CDR3 runs to 13 residues. V was cut by 4 bases and J by 6 bases, with 9 bases left in between. CDR3 coding DNA: TGTGCCAGCAGTTCCGTTCTAGCCGGGGAGCTGTTTTTT. Its protein is CASSSVLAGELFF.

V and J are TRBV5-6 and TRBJ2-1, with unresolved D. Germline values: CDR1 SGHDT, CDR2 YYEEEE. Trimming pared 0 bases from V and 0 bases from J, leaving 10 bases between. The CDR3 extends over 16 amino acids. CDR3 DNA sequence: TGTGCCAGCAGCTTGGCCGGCAGAAGCTCCTACAATGAGCAGTTCTTC. Translating it yields CASSLAGRSSYNEQFF.

The chain has TRBV11-2 and TRBJ1-2; D is possibly TRBD1 (5 bases). This CDR3 is 13 amino acids long. CDR1 is SGHAT and CDR2 is FQNNGV in the germline V gene. The V end was cut by 5 bases, the J end by 5 bases, with 12 bases between. The CDR3 DNA follows: TGTGCCAGCAGCCAAACCAGGGTTTATGGCTACACCTTC. This gives the protein CASSQTRVYGYTF. Looking up the rest from reference TRBV11-2 and TRBJ1-2 gives the full variable domain: EAGVAQSPRYKIIEKRQSVAFWCNPISGHATLYWYQQILGQGPKLLIQFQNNGVVDDSQLPKDRFSAERLKGVDSTLKIQPAKLEDSAVYLCASSQTRVYGYTFGSGTRLTVV.

This chain uses TRBV5-4 with TRBJ2-6, with unresolved D. This CDR3 region has 15 residues. V was cut by 4 bases and J by 0 bases, with 8 bases left in between. The germline CDR1 and CDR2 sequences are SGHNT and YYREEE (reference sequence). The CDR3 protein is CASSAAFSGANVLTF. The CDR3 DNA sequence: TGTGCCAGCAGCGCCGCATTCTCTGGGGCCAACGTCCTGACTTTC.